The entry below describes one T cell receptor beta chain. The sample originates from a study of blood T cell repertoires in COVID-19. Study summary: Spain, Italy and the United States supplied samples that represented acute and convalescent COVID-19. PBMCs, B-cell-depleted T cells, or T cells were the source of the cDNA or gDNA that made up the material.

Trimming took off 7 bases at V and 6 bases at J, with 15 bases between the two ends. The CDR3 is 14 amino acids. Germline V gives CDR1 SNHLY, CDR2 FYNNEI. As originally analysed: Estimates of nucleated cell counts were drawn from the amplification of reference gene primers. Profiled with immunoSEQ multiplex PCR; TCRdb holds only in-frame clones, not every one. V, J and clone size were drawn from that table, and D and trimming were deduced from the DNA. The table lists about 150,000 clones, roughly nine tenths of them singletons. The sample was peripheral blood. This TCR was recovered from a man aged 45-65 years with acute or convalescent COVID-19. The chain recombines TRBV2 with TRBJ1-4, with D perhaps TRBD1 (5 bases). The CDR3 region is CASMRGRDYEKLFF. The CDR3 region has the DNA TGTGCCAGCATGAGAGGGAGGGACTATGAAAAACTGTTTTTT.